This T cell receptor beta chain was found in a study of cytomegalovirus exposure and HLA in healthy donors. Broader study findings: Certain indistinguishable V segments, among them TRBV6-2 and TRBV6-3, were excluded. DRB1 had the most TCR associations and HLA-C the fewest, a later analysis found, with rates varying by HLA locus. Prediction of most subjects' HLA-A and HLA-B alleles by TCR beta sequences was reportedly accurate.

The CDR3 extends over 14 amino acids. With V trimmed by 5 bases and J by 4 bases, 8 bases remained unmatched. Per germline, CDR1 SGHVS and CDR2 FQNEAQ. Researchers ran the PCR with 60 Vbeta and 13 Jbeta primers. TCRdb's copy holds only in-frame clones and misses some; the assay was immunoSEQ multiplex PCR. Found here are about 150,000 clones, around two thirds of them singletons; the top ten hold 4.3%. This clone was seen only a few times. Its antigen is not identified. Sample: PBMCs. This receptor was taken from a man aged 18 to 30 in good health and CMV-seropositive. V and J are TRBV7-8 and TRBJ2-7, with 7 bases lining up with TRBD2. Here the CDR3 reads CASSDRLAGYEQYF. For the CDR3, the DNA is TGTGCCAGCAGCGATAGACTAGCAGGGTACGAGCAGTACTTC.